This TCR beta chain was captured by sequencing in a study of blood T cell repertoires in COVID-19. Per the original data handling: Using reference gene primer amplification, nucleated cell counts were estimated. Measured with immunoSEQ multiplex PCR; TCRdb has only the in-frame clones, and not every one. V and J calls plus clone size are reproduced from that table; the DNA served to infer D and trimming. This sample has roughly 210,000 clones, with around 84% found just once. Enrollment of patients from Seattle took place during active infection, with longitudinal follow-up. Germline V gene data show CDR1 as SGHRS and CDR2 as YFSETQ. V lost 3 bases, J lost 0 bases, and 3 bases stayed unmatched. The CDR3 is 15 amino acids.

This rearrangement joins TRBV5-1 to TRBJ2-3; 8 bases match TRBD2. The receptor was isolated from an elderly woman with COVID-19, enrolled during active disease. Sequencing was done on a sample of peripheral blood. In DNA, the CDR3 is TGCGCCAGCAGCTCCTTAGCGGGGAGCACAGATACGCAGTATTTT. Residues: CASSSLAGSTDTQYF.